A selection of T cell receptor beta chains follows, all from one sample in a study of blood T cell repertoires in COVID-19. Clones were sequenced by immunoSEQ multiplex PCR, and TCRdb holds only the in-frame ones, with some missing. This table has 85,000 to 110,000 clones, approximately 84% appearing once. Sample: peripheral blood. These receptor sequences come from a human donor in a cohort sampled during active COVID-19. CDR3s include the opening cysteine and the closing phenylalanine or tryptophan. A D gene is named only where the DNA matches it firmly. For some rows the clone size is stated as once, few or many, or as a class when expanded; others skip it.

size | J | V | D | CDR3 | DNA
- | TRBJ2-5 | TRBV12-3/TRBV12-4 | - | CASSFEKTQYF | TGTGCCAGCAGTTTCGAGAAGACCCAGTACTTC
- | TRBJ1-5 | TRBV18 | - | CASSAGVGTDQPQHF | TGTGCCAGCTCAGCGGGGGTGGGGACCGATCAGCCCCAGCATTTT
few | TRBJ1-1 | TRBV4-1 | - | CASSQGAAGNTEAFF | TGCGCCAGCAGCCAAGGGGCTGCGGGGAACACTGAAGCTTTCTTT
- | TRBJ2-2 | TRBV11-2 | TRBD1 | CASTQIQGATGELFF | TGTGCCAGCACCCAAATTCAGGGGGCCACCGGGGAGCTGTTTTTT
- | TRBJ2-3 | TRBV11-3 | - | CASSLSPESFGFSTQYF | TGTGCCAGCAGCTTGTCCCCGGAGAGTTTCGGTTTTAGTACGCAGTATTTT
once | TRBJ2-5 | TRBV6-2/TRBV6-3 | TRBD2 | CASSWLAGAQETQYF | TGTGCCAGCAGTTGGCTAGCGGGGGCCCAAGAGACCCAGTACTTC
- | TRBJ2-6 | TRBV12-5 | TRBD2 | CASGRGGAPSSGANVLTF | TGTGCTAGTGGGCGGGGGGGAGCCCCATCCTCTGGGGCCAACGTCCTGACTTTC
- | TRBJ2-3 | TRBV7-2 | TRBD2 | CASSRGTSGGNADTQYF | TGTGCCAGCTCCCGGGGGACTAGCGGGGGTAACGCAGATACGCAGTATTTT
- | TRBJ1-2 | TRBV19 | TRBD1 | CASSPIEGRGNYGYTF | TGTGCCAGTAGCCCGATAGAGGGCAGGGGGAACTATGGCTACACCTTC
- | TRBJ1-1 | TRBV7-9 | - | CASSPSSGVVAFF | TGTGCCAGCAGCCCATCATCCGGGGTTGTTGCTTTCTTT
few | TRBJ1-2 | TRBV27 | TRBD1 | CASSLSGTGGYGYTF | TGTGCCAGCAGTTTATCGGGGACAGGAGGCTATGGCTACACCTTC
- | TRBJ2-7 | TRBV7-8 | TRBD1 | CASSLTGLSYEQYF | TGTGCCAGCAGCTTGACAGGGCTTTCCTACGAGCAGTACTTC
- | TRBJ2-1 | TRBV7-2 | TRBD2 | CASSLDAGVNEQFF | TGTGCCAGCAGCCTGGACGCGGGGGTAAATGAGCAGTTCTTC
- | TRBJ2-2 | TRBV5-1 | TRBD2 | CASSLSGGNTGELFF | TGCGCCAGCAGCTTAAGCGGGGGTAACACCGGGGAGCTGTTTTTT
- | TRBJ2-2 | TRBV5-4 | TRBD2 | CASSLAGVNTGELFF | TGTGCCAGCAGCTTAGCGGGGGTAAACACCGGGGAGCTGTTTTTT
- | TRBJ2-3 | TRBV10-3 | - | CAISAGGTDTQYF | TGTGCCATCAGTGCGGGGGGCACAGATACGCAGTATTTT
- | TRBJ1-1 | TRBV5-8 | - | CASSFQNTEAFF | TGTGCCAGCAGCTTCCAGAACACTGAAGCTTTCTTT
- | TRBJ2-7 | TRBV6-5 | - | CASSWTARDEQYF | TGTGCCAGCAGCTGGACCGCGAGGGACGAGCAGTACTTC
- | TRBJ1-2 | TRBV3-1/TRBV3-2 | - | CASSQDRIYGYTF | TGTGCCAGCAGCCAAGACAGAATCTATGGCTACACCTTC
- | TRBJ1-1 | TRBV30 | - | CARDVQGANTEAFF | TGTGCCCGTGACGTACAGGGAGCGAACACTGAAGCTTTCTTT
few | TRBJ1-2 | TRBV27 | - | CASSPLFGYTF | TGTGCCAGCAGTCCCCTCTTTGGCTACACCTTC
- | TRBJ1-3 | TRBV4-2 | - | CASSQDLEGAGNTIYF | TGTGCCAGCAGCCAAGATCTTGAGGGGGCTGGAAACACCATATATTTT
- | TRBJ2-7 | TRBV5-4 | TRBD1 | CASSSPGTAPYEQYF | TGTGCCAGCAGCTCACCCGGGACAGCGCCCTACGAGCAGTACTTC
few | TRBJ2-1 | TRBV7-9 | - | CASSLAQQVNEQFF | TGTGCCAGCAGCTTAGCTCAACAGGTCAATGAGCAGTTCTTC
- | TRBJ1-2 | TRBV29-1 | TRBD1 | CSVGRTGDGYTF | TGCAGCGTTGGGAGGACAGGGGATGGCTACACCTTC
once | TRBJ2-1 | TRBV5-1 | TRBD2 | CASRIAGGPGEQFF | TGCGCCAGCAGGATAGCGGGGGGGCCAGGTGAGCAGTTCTTC
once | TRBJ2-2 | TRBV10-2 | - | CASSPRNRAGELFF | TGCGCCAGCAGCCCAAGGAACCGGGCCGGGGAGCTGTTTTTT
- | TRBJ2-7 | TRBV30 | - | CAWYNAGENYEQYF | TGTGCCTGGTATAATGCAGGGGAAAACTACGAGCAGTACTTC
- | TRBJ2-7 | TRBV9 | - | CASSVDLRHEQYF | TGTGCCAGCAGCGTAGACTTGCGGCATGAGCAGTACTTC
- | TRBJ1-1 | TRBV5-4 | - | CASSPLDSVPNTEAFF | TGTGCCAGCAGCCCCCTCGACAGCGTTCCGAACACTGAAGCTTTCTTT
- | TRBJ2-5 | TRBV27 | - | CASSSRIPKTQYF | TGTGCCAGCAGTTCTAGGATCCCGAAGACCCAGTACTTC
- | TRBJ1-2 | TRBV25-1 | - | CASSEYIWDSGYTF | TGTGCCAGCAGTGAATATATTTGGGACTCTGGCTACACCTTC
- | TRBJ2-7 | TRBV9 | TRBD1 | CASSVGVGQGSSYEQYF | TGTGCCAGCAGCGTAGGGGTGGGACAGGGGAGCTCCTACGAGCAGTACTTC
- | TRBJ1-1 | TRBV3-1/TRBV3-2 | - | CASSLMGQVGEAFF | TGTGCCAGCAGCCTAATGGGGCAGGTCGGGGAAGCTTTCTTT
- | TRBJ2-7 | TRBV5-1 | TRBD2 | CASSERSGGLPYEQYF | TGCGCCAGCAGCGAAAGAAGCGGGGGCCTGCCCTACGAGCAGTACTTC
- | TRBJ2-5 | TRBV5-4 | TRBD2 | CASSPPRLAGGQETQYF | TGTGCCAGCAGCCCCCCGCGACTAGCGGGGGGGCAAGAGACCCAGTACTTC
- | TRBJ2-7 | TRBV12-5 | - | CASGLAGAYEQYF | TGTGCTAGTGGTTTGGCGGGTGCCTACGAGCAGTACTTC
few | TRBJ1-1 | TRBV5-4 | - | CASSPDPIKGRTEAFF | TGTGCCAGCAGCCCGGACCCTATTAAGGGGCGCACTGAAGCTTTCTTT
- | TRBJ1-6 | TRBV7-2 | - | CASSRDSSPLHF | TGTGCCAGCAGCCGCGACAGTTCACCCCTCCACTTT
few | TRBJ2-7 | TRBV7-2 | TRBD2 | CASSLIQRGAYEQYF | TGTGCCAGCAGCTTAATCCAGCGGGGCGCCTACGAGCAGTACTTC
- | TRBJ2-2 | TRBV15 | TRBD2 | CATSRGVLAGAGELFF | TGTGCCACCAGCAGAGGCGTTCTAGCGGGGGCCGGGGAGCTGTTTTTT
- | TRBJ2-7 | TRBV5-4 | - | CASSLEQGPAYEQYF | TGTGCCAGCAGCTTGGAACAGGGCCCAGCCTACGAGCAGTACTTC
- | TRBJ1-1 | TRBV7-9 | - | CASSRFGQFLNTEAFF | TGTGCCAGCAGCCGATTCGGACAGTTCCTGAACACTGAAGCTTTCTTT
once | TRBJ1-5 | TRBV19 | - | CASLLHTADNQPQHF | TGTGCCAGTCTATTACACACCGCGGACAATCAGCCCCAGCATTTT
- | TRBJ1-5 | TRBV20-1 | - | CSASTAGGNQPQHF | TGCAGTGCTAGTACGGCAGGAGGAAATCAGCCCCAGCATTTT
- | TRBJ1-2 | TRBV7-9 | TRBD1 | CASSFVPAQGDYGYTF | TGTGCCAGCAGCTTCGTCCCTGCTCAGGGGGACTATGGCTACACCTTC
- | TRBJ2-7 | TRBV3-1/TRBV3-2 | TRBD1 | CASSPSTGMRNEQYF | TGTGCCAGCAGCCCCTCGACAGGGATGAGAAACGAGCAGTACTTC
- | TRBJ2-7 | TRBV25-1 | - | CASRGRGRGYEQYF | TGTGCCAGCAGGGGCAGGGGCAGGGGCTACGAGCAGTACTTC